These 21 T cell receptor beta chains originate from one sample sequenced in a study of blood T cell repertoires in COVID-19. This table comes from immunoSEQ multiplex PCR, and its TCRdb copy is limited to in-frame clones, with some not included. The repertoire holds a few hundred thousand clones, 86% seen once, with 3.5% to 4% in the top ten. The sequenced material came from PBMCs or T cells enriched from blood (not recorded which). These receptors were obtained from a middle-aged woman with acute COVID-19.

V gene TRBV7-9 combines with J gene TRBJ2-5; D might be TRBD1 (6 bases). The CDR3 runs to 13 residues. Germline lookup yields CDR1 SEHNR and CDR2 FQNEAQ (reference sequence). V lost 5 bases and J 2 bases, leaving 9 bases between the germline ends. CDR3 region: CASSTTGQETQYF. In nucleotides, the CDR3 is TGTGCCAGCAGCACGACAGGACAAGAGACCCAGTACTTC.

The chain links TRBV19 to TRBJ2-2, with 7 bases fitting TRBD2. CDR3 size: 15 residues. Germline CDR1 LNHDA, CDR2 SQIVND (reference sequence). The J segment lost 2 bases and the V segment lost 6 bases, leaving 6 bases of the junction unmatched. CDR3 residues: CASRETSVNTGELFF. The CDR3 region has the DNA TGTGCCAGTAGGGAAACTAGCGTAAACACCGGGGAGCTGTTTTTT.

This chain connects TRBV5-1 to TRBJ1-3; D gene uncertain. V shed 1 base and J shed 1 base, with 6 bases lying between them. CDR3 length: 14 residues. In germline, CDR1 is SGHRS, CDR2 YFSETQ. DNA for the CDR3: TGCGCCAGCAGCTTGACACAGTCTGGAAACACCATATATTTT. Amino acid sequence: CASSLTQSGNTIYF.

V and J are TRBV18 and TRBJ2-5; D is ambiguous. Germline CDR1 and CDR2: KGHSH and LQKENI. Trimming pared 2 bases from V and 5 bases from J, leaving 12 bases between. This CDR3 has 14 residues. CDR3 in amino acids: CASSPSIGRETQYF. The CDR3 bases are TGTGCCAGCTCACCATCCATTGGGCGTGAGACCCAGTACTTC.

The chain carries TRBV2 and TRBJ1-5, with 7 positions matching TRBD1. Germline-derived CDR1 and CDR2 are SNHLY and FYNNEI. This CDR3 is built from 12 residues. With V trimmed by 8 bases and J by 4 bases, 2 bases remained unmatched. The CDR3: CASGDSNQPQHF. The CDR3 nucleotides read TGTGCCAGCGGGGACAGTAATCAGCCCCAGCATTTT.

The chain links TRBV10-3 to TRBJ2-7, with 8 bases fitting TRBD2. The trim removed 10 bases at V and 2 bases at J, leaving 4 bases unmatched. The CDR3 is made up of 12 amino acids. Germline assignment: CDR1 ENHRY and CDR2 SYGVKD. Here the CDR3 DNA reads TGTGCCACGACCGGGGGGGCCTACGAGCAGTACTTC. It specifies CATTGGAYEQYF.

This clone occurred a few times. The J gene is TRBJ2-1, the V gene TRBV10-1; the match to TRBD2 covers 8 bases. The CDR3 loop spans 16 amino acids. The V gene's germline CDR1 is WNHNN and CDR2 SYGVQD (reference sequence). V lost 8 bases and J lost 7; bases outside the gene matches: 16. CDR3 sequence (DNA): TGCGCCAGCCCGGGACTAGGAGGAGGAGTGAGGAATGAGCAGTTCTTC. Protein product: CASPGLGGGVRNEQFF.

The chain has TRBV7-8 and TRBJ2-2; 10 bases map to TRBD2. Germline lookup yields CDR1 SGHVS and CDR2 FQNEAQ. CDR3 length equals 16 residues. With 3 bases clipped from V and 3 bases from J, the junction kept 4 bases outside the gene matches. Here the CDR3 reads CASSFPAGGYTGELFF. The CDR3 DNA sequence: TGTGCCAGCAGCTTTCCAGCGGGAGGGTACACCGGGGAGCTGTTTTTT.

The chain's CDR3 is CASSLTVQYGYTF. DNA of the CDR3: TGTGCCAGCAGCTTAACAGTACAATATGGCTACACCTTC. The V and J genes are TRBV7-2 and TRBJ1-2; D not resolved. Germline V gene sequence: CDR1 SGHTA, CDR2 FQGNSA. This CDR3 region has 13 residues. V gave up 2 bases and J gave up 5 bases, with 9 bases separating them. Using reference TRBV7-2 and TRBJ1-2 for the parts outside the CDR3, the full variable domain is GAGVSQSPSNKVTEKGKDVELRCDPISGHTALYWYRQSLGQGLEFLIYFQGNSAPDKSGLPSDRFSAERTGGSVSTLTIQRTQQEDSAVYLCASSLTVQYGYTFGSGTRLTVV.

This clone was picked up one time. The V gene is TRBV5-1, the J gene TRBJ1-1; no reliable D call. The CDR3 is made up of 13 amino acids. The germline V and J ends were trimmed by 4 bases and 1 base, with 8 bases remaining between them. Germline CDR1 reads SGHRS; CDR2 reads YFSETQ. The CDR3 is CASSTDWNTEAFF. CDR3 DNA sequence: TGCGCCAGCAGCACGGACTGGAACACTGAAGCTTTCTTT.

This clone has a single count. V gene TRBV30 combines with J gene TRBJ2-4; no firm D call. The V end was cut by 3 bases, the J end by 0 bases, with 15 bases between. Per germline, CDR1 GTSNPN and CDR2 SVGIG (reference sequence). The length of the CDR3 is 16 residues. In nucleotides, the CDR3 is TGTGCCTGGAGCGCCGGCCCCTCGGGAGCCAAAAACATTCAGTACTTC. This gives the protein CAWSAGPSGAKNIQYF. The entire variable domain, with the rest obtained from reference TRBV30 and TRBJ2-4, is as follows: SQTIHQWPATLVQPVGSPLSLECTVEGTSNPNLYWYRQAAGRGLQLLFYSVGIGQISSEVPQNLSASRPQDRQFILSSKKLLLSDSGFYLCAWSAGPSGAKNIQYFGAGTRLSVL.

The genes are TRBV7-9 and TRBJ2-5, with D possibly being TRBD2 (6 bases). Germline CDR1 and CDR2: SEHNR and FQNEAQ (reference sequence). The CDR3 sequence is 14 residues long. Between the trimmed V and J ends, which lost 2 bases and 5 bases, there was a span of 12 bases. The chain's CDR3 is CASSLSGVRETQYF. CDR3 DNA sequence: TGTGCCAGCAGCTTATCGGGAGTTAGGGAGACCCAGTACTTC. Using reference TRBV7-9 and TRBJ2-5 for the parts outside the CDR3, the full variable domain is DTGVSQNPRHKITKRGQNVTFRCDPISEHNRLYWYRQTLGQGPEFLTYFQNEAQLEKSRLLSDRFSAERPKGSFSTLEIQRTEQGDSAMYLCASSLSGVRETQYFGPGTRLLVL.

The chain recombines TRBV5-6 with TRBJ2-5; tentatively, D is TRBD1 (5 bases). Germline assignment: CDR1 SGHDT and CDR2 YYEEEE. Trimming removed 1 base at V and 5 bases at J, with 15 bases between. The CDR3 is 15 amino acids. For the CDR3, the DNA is TGTGCCAGCAGCTTGATGTCAGGGTTTGTGGAGACCCAGTACTTC. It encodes CASSLMSGFVETQYF.

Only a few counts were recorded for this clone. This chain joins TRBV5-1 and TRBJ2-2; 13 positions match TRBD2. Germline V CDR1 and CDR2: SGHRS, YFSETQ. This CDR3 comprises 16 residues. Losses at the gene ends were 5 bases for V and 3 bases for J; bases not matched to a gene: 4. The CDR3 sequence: CASSGTSGIHTGELFF. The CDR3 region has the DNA TGCGCCAGCAGTGGGACTAGCGGGATCCACACCGGGGAGCTGTTTTTT. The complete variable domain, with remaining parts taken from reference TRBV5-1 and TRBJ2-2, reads KAGVTQTPRYLIKTRGQQVTLSCSPISGHRSVSWYQQTPGQGLQFLFEYFSETQRNKGNFPGRFSGRQFSNSRSEMNVSTLELGDSALYLCASSGTSGIHTGELFFGEGSRLTVL.

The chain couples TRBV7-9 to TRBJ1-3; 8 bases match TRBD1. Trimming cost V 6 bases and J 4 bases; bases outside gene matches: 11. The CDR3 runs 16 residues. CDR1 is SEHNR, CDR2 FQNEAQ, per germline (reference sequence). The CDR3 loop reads CASSYATGARGNTIYF. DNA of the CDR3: TGTGCCAGCAGTTACGCGACAGGGGCGCGGGGAAACACCATATATTTT.

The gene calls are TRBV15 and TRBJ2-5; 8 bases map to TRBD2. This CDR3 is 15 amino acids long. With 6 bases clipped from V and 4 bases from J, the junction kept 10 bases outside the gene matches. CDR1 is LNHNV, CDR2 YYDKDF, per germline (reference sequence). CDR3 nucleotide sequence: TGTGCCACCAGAGGAAGCGGGGGTGGATTAGAGACCCAGTACTTC. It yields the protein CATRGSGGGLETQYF.

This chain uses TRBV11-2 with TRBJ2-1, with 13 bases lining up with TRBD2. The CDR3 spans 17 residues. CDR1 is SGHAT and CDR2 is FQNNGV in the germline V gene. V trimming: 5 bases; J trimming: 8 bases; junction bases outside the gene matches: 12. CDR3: CASSTRRTSGSGHEQFF. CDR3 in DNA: TGTGCCAGCAGCACGCGACGGACTAGCGGGAGTGGCCATGAGCAGTTCTTC.

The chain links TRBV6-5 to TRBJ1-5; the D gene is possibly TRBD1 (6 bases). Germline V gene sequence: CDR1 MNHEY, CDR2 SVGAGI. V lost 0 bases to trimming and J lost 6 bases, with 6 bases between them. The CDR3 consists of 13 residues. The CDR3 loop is CASSYSRGQPQHF. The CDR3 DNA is TGTGCCAGCAGTTACTCCAGGGGTCAGCCCCAGCATTTT.

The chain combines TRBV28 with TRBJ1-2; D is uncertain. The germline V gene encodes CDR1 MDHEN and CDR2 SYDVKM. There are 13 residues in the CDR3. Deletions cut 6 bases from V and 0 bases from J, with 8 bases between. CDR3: CASRQPSNYGYTF. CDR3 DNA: TGTGCCAGCAGACAGCCATCTAACTATGGCTACACCTTC.

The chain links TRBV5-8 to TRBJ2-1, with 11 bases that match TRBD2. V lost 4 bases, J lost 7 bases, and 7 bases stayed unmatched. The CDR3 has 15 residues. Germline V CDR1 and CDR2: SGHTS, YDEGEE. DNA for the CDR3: TGTGCCAGCAGCCCTGCTAGCGGGAGGTGGAATGAGCAGTTCTTC. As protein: CASSPASGRWNEQFF.

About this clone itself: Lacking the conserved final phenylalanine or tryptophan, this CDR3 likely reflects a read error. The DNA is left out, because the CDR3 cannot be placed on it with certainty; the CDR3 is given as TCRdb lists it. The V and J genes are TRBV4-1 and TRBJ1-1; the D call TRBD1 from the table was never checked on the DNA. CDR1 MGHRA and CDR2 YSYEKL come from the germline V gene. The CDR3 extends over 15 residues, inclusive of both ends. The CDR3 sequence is CASSQGVGLQDGILC.